This TCR beta chain was recovered during a study of OX40 agonist ivuxolimab in advanced cancers. Across the whole study: People in dose escalation had one of these cancers: hepatocellular carcinoma, melanoma, renal cell or head and neck cancer.

Note on this clone: Its antigen is currently unknown.

The CDR3 totals 17 residues. V shed 5 bases and J 4 bases; nucleotides not matched to a gene: 11. Germline loops: CDR1 LNHDA, CDR2 SQIVND (reference sequence). General study results and limits: With doses of 0.1-3.0 mg/kg, partial responders showed among the lowest clonal expansion. Relative to CD4+ cells, CD8+ T cells on average had more expanded clones.

This table comes from immunoSEQ multiplex PCR, and its TCRdb copy is limited to in-frame clones, with some not included. The sample has about 82,000 clones; 85% to 90% are singletons. Blood samples were obtained at baseline, cycle 4 day 1, and cycle 7 day 1. The sequenced sample was CD4+ or CD8+ T cells sorted from blood, obtained in a trial of the OX40 agonist ivuxolimab. V gene TRBV19 combines with J gene TRBJ1-3; 10 nucleotides match TRBD1. This sequence originates from an adult with an advanced solid tumor such as melanoma, head and neck, liver or kidney cancer. The CDR3 protein is CASSASGTGVLGNTIYF. DNA for the CDR3: TGTGCCAGTAGTGCATCCGGGACAGGGGTATTGGGAAACACCATATATTTT.